The 27 T cell receptor beta chains given below trace back to one sample, sequenced in a study of molecular identifiers for immune sequencing clone quantification. A single record per CDR3 protein comes from TCRdb applying MiXCR to the PCR reads. The profile covers a few hundred thousand distinct CDR3 sequences, with 24% appearing a single time and 0.7% to 0.95% taken by the ten largest. The specimen was naive CD8+ T cells from blood, with Jurkat cell RNA spiked in. The sample's subset: FACS-sorted CD8+CD4-CCR7+CD45RA+ naive T cells. The receptors derive from a human donor in good health. Some libraries in this study had Jurkat cell RNA spiked in.

This clonotype showed up many times. This chain links TRBV10-3 with TRBJ2-7; D is unclear. Trimming shortened V by 2 bases and J by 6 bases, and 8 bases separated the two germline ends. The CDR3 extends over 12 amino acids. The germline gives CDR1 ENHRY, CDR2 SYGVKD. Here the CDR3 reads CAISEKVSEQYF. The CDR3 coding sequence is TGTGCCATCAGTGAGAAGGTTTCCGAGCAGTACTTC.

In regard to this clonotype: One junction end does not reproduce the germline sequence, and a read error may be involved. V usage is TRBV30 and J usage is TRBJ2-6; TRBD1 agrees at 9 bases. Germline V gene sequence: CDR1 GTSNPN, CDR2 SVGIG (reference sequence). The CDR3 sequence is 17 residues long. As DNA, the CDR3 is TGTGCCTGGAGTGTATACAGGGGGCCTTCTGGGGCCAACGTCCTGGCTTTC. Residues: CAWSVYRGPSGANVLAF.

As regards this clonotype: Germline and junction disagree at one end, which may indicate a read error. The chain joins TRBV29-1 to TRBJ2-7, with D maybe TRBD2 (5 bases). CDR1 and CDR2 from the germline V gene are SQVTM and ANQGSEA. CDR3 length equals 13 residues. The CDR3 DNA reads as TGCAGCGTTGCCTCGGGGTCCACCTACAAGCAGTACTTC. It codes for CSVASGSTYKQYF.

The sample holds many counts of this clonotype. The V gene is TRBV29-1, the J gene TRBJ1-1, with D maybe TRBD1 (6 bases). CDR3 length: 14 residues. V shed 3 bases and J shed 0 bases, with 11 bases lying between them. The V gene's germline CDR1 is SQVTM and CDR2 ANQGSEA. This CDR3 reads CSVEVDSLNTEAFF. DNA for the CDR3: TGCAGCGTTGAGGTGGACAGCTTGAACACTGAAGCTTTCTTT. The full variable domain, rest sourced from reference TRBV29-1 and TRBJ1-1, is SAVISQKPSRDICQRGTSLTIQCQVDSQVTMMFWYRQQPGQSLTLIATANQGSEATYESGFVIDKFPISRPNLTFSTLTVSNMSPEDSSIYLCSVEVDSLNTEAFFGQGTRLTVV.

Comment on this clonotype: A much bigger clone sits one base away, suggesting this may be a read error. The genes are TRBV14 and TRBJ1-2; D unresolved. Germline CDR1 reads SGHDN; CDR2 reads FVKESK. There are 14 residues in the CDR3. Deletions cut 8 bases from V and 2 bases from J, with 15 bases between. The CDR3 here is CASCLSGINYGYTF. The CDR3 nucleotides are TGTGCCAGCTGCCTTTCCGGGATAAACTATGGCTACACCTTC.

The V gene is TRBV6-6, the J gene TRBJ2-7; a weak D match, TRBD2 (5 bases). CDR3 length: 15 amino acids. The V gene's germline CDR1 is MNHNY and CDR2 SVGAGI (reference sequence). The V gene lost 0 bases and the J gene lost 2 bases, with 11 bases spanning the gap. Here the CDR3 reads CASSYSGSGAYEQYF. CDR3 DNA sequence: TGTGCCAGCAGTTACTCGGGGTCCGGGGCCTACGAGCAGTACTTC.

There are a few counts of this clonotype. This chain joins TRBV20-1 and TRBJ2-7, with TRBD1 identical over 7 bases. The CDR3 consists of 16 residues. J lost 2 bases, V lost 1 base, and 11 bases had no gene match. Per the germline V gene, CDR1 is DFQATT and CDR2 is SNEGSKA (reference sequence). Here the CDR3 DNA reads TGCAGTGCTAGAGCCGACTGGGACAGTCCGACCTACGAGCAGTACTTC. Its translation: CSARADWDSPTYEQYF.

The chain combines TRBV4-1 with TRBJ2-7; 8 positions agree with TRBD1. CDR1 MGHRA and CDR2 YSYEKL come from the germline V gene. The trim removed 4 bases at V and 5 bases at J, leaving 7 bases unmatched. The CDR3 consists of 14 residues. CDR3 sequence (DNA): TGCGCCAGCAGCCGGACAGGGTCAGGGGACGAGCAGTACTTC. This codes for CASSRTGSGDEQYF.

This clonotype was found a few times. The chain combines TRBV9 with TRBJ2-3; D is uncertain. The CDR3 loop spans 14 amino acids. Looked up from germline, CDR1 is SGDLS and CDR2 is YYNGEE. V was trimmed by 4 bases and J by 1 base, leaving 10 bases between them. The CDR3 bases are TGTGCCAGCAGCCAAAGGACGGGCACAGATACGCAGTATTTT. This encodes CASSQRTGTDTQYF.

There are many counts of this clonotype. The chain uses TRBV12-3 or TRBV12-4 and TRBJ1-4; TRBD1 matches at 7 bases. CDR3 size: 15 residues. The V segment lost 3 bases and the J segment 9 bases; nucleotides outside the gene matches: 10. Here the CDR3 DNA reads TGTGCCAGCAGTTTTTTACAGGGGTTGGATAAAAAACTGTTTTTT. Protein: CASSFLQGLDKKLFF.

The chain employs TRBV11-2 and TRBJ2-3; the match to TRBD2 covers 9 bases. V was pared by 1 base and J by 2 bases, with 22 bases of the junction left unmatched. Germline V gene lookup returns CDR1 SGHAT and CDR2 FQNNGV. This CDR3 has 22 residues. CDR3 sequence: CASSLVVSGGKSHSPVTDTQYF. DNA of the CDR3: TGTGCCAGCAGCTTAGTTGTTAGCGGGGGCAAATCCCACAGCCCGGTCACAGATACGCAGTATTTT. Filled out from reference TRBV11-2 and TRBJ2-3, the complete variable domain reads EAGVAQSPRYKIIEKRQSVAFWCNPISGHATLYWYQQILGQGPKLLIQFQNNGVVDDSQLPKDRFSAERLKGVDSTLKIQPAKLEDSAVYLCASSLVVSGGKSHSPVTDTQYFGPGTRLTVL.

This clonotype was observed a few times. The rearrangement joins TRBV11-2 to TRBJ2-1, with TRBD2 matching over 8 bases. Unmatched junction bases numbered 13, after V lost 5 bases and J lost 7 bases. CDR3 length: 16 amino acids. CDR1 is SGHAT, CDR2 FQNNGV, per germline. This CDR3 reads CASSPERGTETNEQFF. CDR3 nucleotides: TGTGCCAGCAGCCCAGAGCGGGGGACTGAAACTAATGAGCAGTTCTTC. Filled out from reference TRBV11-2 and TRBJ2-1, the complete variable domain reads EAGVAQSPRYKIIEKRQSVAFWCNPISGHATLYWYQQILGQGPKLLIQFQNNGVVDDSQLPKDRFSAERLKGVDSTLKIQPAKLEDSAVYLCASSPERGTETNEQFFGPGTRLTVL.

The sample holds a few counts of this clonotype. CDR3 DNA: TGTGCCAGCAGTCTTCTGGGGTCGAGCTCCTACGAGCAGTACTTC. It yields the protein CASSLLGSSSYEQYF. The chain joins TRBV12-3 or TRBV12-4 to TRBJ2-7; D unresolved. There are 15 residues in the CDR3. Trimming took off 5 bases at V and 0 bases at J, with 14 bases between the two ends.

As for this clonotype: A much larger clonotype is one base distant, so this may be a read error. This chain joins TRBV7-2 and TRBJ2-7; D might be TRBD1 (6 bases). The V end was cut by 4 bases, the J end by 6 bases, with 10 bases between. The length of the CDR3 is 12 residues. The germline V gene encodes CDR1 SGHTA and CDR2 FQGNSA. CDR3: CASSWGQTEQYF. The DNA of the CDR3 is TGTGCCAGCAGCTGGGGGCAGACCGAGCAGTACTTC.

This clonotype was recorded once. At one of its ends the junction is not consistent with the germline gene, which may arise from a read error. The chain has TRBV15 and TRBJ2-1; D gene unclear. From germline, CDR1 is LNHNV and CDR2 YYDKDF (reference sequence). CDR3 length: 17 amino acids. CDR3 nucleotide sequence: TGTGCCACCAGCAGACCCGACGCCCTTCTTTTGAGAAATGAGCAATTCTTC. This translates into CATSRPDALLLRNEQFF.

To note about this clonotype: The conserved final phenylalanine or tryptophan is absent from the CDR3, which likely points to a read error. This chain uses TRBV14 with TRBJ2-5; no definite D call. The germline V gene encodes CDR1 SGHDN and CDR2 FVKESK. V dropped 0 bases and J dropped 7 bases, with 6 bases sitting between them. This CDR3 spans 12 amino acids. The CDR3 loop reads CASSQEKRTQYS. The CDR3 region has the DNA TGTGCCAGCAGCCAAGAGAAGAGGACCCAGTACTCC.

This clonotype was seen only a few times. The chain is built from TRBV29-1 and TRBJ2-1; a possible D gene is TRBD2 (5 bases). This CDR3 spans 15 amino acids. Germline V gives CDR1 SQVTM, CDR2 ANQGSEA. V lost 4 bases and J 5 bases, leaving 18 bases between the germline ends. The chain's CDR3 is CSVASWESSHNEQFF. The CDR3 bases are TGCAGCGTTGCTTCGTGGGAGTCGTCCCACAATGAGCAGTTCTTC.

The chain combines TRBV20-1 with TRBJ2-3; the D gene could be TRBD1 or TRBD2 (6 bases each). The V and J ends lost 7 bases and 5 bases respectively, with 22 bases between them. CDR3 size: 15 residues. Germline CDR1 and CDR2: DFQATT and SNEGSKA (reference sequence). The CDR3 nucleotides are TGCAGTGTAAATAGGGGGGTACAGCTTGAAGATACGCAGTATTTT. Amino acid sequence: CSVNRGVQLEDTQYF.

In this sample, this clonotype turned up a few times. The genes are TRBV4-3 and TRBJ1-1; D is undetermined. The CDR3 spans 15 residues. Germline V gene sequence: CDR1 LGHNA, CDR2 YSLEER. V was cut by 0 bases and J by 4 bases, with 12 bases left in between. This CDR3 reads CASSQDWSGVTEAFF. As DNA, the CDR3 is TGCGCCAGCAGCCAAGATTGGTCTGGGGTCACTGAAGCTTTCTTT.

Details on this clonotype: A much larger clone differs from this one at a single base, so this may be a read error. The chain uses TRBV7-9 and TRBJ2-2, with 7 bases that match TRBD1. This CDR3 comprises 16 residues. Trimming removed 5 bases from V and 7 bases from J; junction bases left unmatched: 13. The germline CDR1 and CDR2 sequences are SEHNR and FQNEAQ (reference sequence). CDR3 residues: CASSGPGQCLFGELFF. The CDR3 DNA reads TGTGCCAGCAGCGGACCGGGACAGTGTTTGTTCGGGGAGCTGTTTTTT. Full variable domain (remainder filled in from reference TRBV7-9 and TRBJ2-2): DTGVSQNPRHKITKRGQNVTFRCDPISEHNRLYWYRQTLGQGPEFLTYFQNEAQLEKSRLLSDRFSAERPKGSFSTLEIQRTEQGDSAMYLCASSGPGQCLFGELFFGEGSRLTVL.

Only one count was recorded for this clonotype. The CDR3 ends on some other residue instead of the conserved phenylalanine or tryptophan, so this is likely a read error. J is TRBJ2-7 and V is TRBV4-1, with D perhaps matching TRBD1 (5 bases). Germline V gene data show CDR1 as MGHRA and CDR2 as YSYEKL. V was shortened by 5 bases and J by 4 bases, with 21 bases between the two germline ends. This CDR3 contains 16 residues. For the CDR3, the DNA is TGCGCCAGCAGCGGGCAGGGTAGTAGCCCCCTTTACGAGCAGTACCTC. Protein sequence: CASSGQGSSPLYEQYL.

This chain joins TRBV3-1 and TRBJ2-2, with TRBD1 identical over 8 bases. Germline assignment: CDR1 LGHDT and CDR2 YNNKEL (reference sequence). This CDR3 region has 15 residues. Unmatched junction bases numbered 4, after V lost 4 bases and J lost 3 bases. The CDR3 reads CASSLGTGYTGELFF. CDR3 nucleotides: TGTGCCAGCAGCCTAGGGACAGGATACACCGGGGAGCTGTTTTTT.

Comments on this clonotype: This may stem from a read error, because a much larger clone lies one nucleotide away. The rearrangement joins TRBV7-6 to TRBJ2-1; 12 bases are shared with TRBD2. Germline CDR1 is SGHVS and CDR2 is FNYEAQ. The junction had 4 bases not matched to a gene; V was cut back by 1 base and J by 9 bases. The length of the CDR3 is 15 residues. CDR3 sequence (DNA): TGTGCCAGCAGCTTAGGACTAGCGGGAGACATTGAGCAGTTCTTC. Protein product: CASSLGLAGDIEQFF. The full variable domain, with the rest looked up from reference TRBV7-6 and TRBJ2-1, is GAGVSQSPRYKVTKRGQDVALRCDPISGHVSLYWYRQALGQGPEFLTYFNYEAQQDKSGLPNDRFSAERPEGSISTLTIQRTEQRDSAMYRCASSLGLAGDIEQFFGPGTRLTVL.

Worth noting for this clonotype: Being one base from a much bigger clone, this may be a read error. Without the conserved terminal phenylalanine or tryptophan, this CDR3 likely stems from a read error. V and J are TRBV7-9 and TRBJ2-3, with D possibly being TRBD1 or TRBD2 (5 bases each). Germline-derived CDR1 and CDR2 are SEHNR and FQNEAQ (reference sequence). The V and J ends lost 5 bases and 6 bases respectively, with 21 bases between them. CDR3 size: 16 residues. The CDR3 loop reads CASSPSPGAARDTQYL. The CDR3 coding sequence is TGTGCCAGCAGCCCCTCCCCCGGGGCCGCAAGGGATACGCAGTATTTA.

This clonotype was detected ten times or more. The J gene is TRBJ2-7, the V gene TRBV21-1. TRBV21-1 is termed a pseudogene. The CDR3 sequence is 13 residues long. CDR3 amino acids: CASSKGVGYEQYF. CDR3 sequence (DNA): TGTGCCAGCAGCAAAGGTGTGGGCTACGAGCAGTACTTC.

This clonotype was detected only a few times. V is TRBV25-1 and J is TRBJ2-2; TRBD1 is a possible D gene (5 bases). Trimming stripped 3 bases from V and 7 bases from J, with 12 bases between. Germline V CDR1 and CDR2: MGHDK, SYGVNS. This CDR3 is built from 14 residues. The CDR3 spells CASSDLETVGELFF. Here the CDR3 DNA reads TGTGCCAGCAGTGATTTGGAGACAGTCGGGGAGCTGTTTTTT.

In its sample, this clonotype was seen many times. The rearrangement links TRBV6-6 to TRBJ1-5; tentative D call: TRBD1 (6 bases). There are 14 residues in the CDR3. Trimming took off 5 bases at V and 4 bases at J, with 12 bases between the two ends. Germline V lookup: CDR1 MNHNY, CDR2 SVGAGI (reference sequence). CDR3 amino acids: CASSPDSDNQPQHF. The CDR3 DNA is TGTGCCAGCAGTCCGGACAGTGATAATCAGCCCCAGCATTTT.